Below, 9 T cell receptor beta chains from the same sample are listed, as sequenced in a study of T cell clones after liver transplantation. Only in-frame clones appear in the TCRdb table, and some are missing; sequencing was by immunoSEQ multiplex PCR. This sample carries around 110,000 clones, 90% of them seen once, and the ten largest clones take 0.83%. The sequences come from CD4+ T cells from blood, collected 12 months after liver transplant. The receptors here all came from a human patient who received a liver transplant. Some T cells may be provided by the graft donor.

The V and J genes are TRBV5-1 and TRBJ2-1; D call uncertain. Trimming took 4 bases from V and 9 from J, leaving 20 bases between them. The V gene's germline CDR1 is SGHRS and CDR2 YFSETQ. The CDR3 length is 15 residues. The CDR3 bases are TGCGCCAGCAGCCTCCGAATCCCCTCCGGAAGTGAGCAGTTCTTC. Translating it yields CASSLRIPSGSEQFF.

This clone was seen once. The chain uses TRBV12-1 and TRBJ1-1; TRBD1, the table's D call, lacks a check against the DNA. TRBV12-1 is marked as a pseudogene. This CDR3 has 15 residues. In nucleotides, the CDR3 is TGTGCCAGCAGCTTGACCGGGACAATGAACACTGAAGCTTTCTTT. This codes for CASSLTGTMNTEAFF.

The chain uses TRBV19 and TRBJ2-4; TRBD2 agrees at 7 bases. With V trimmed by 5 bases and J by 9 bases, 4 bases remained unmatched. Germline-derived CDR1 and CDR2 are LNHDA and SQIVND (reference sequence). This CDR3 comprises 12 residues. The DNA of the CDR3 is TGTGCCAGTAGTCCCTCGGGGGGCATTCAGTACTTC. It yields the protein CASSPSGGIQYF. The full variable domain, its missing parts supplied by reference TRBV19 and TRBJ2-4, is DGGITQSPKYLFRKEGQNVTLSCEQNLNHDAMYWYRQDPGQGLRLIYYSQIVNDFQKGDIAEGYSVSREKKESFPLTVTSAQKNPTAFYLCASSPSGGIQYFGAGTRLSVL.

V is TRBV27 and J is TRBJ2-7; D not resolved. CDR1 is MNHEY and CDR2 is SMNVEV in the germline V gene (reference sequence). Trimming shortened V by 3 bases and J by 5 bases, and 17 bases separated the two germline ends. The length of the CDR3 is 15 residues. CDR3 nucleotide sequence: TGTGCCAGCAGTTTTTTCGACTCCGGTAGAGACGAGCAGTACTTC. Protein product: CASSFFDSGRDEQYF.

J is TRBJ2-5 and V is TRBV5-1; D unclear. The CDR3 has 12 residues. V shed 0 bases and J shed 4 bases, with 4 bases lying between them. From germline, CDR1 is SGHRS and CDR2 YFSETQ. CDR3 sequence (DNA): TGCGCCAGCAGCTTGGTCGGAGAGACCCAGTACTTC. Encoded protein: CASSLVGETQYF.

The chain has TRBV11-3 and TRBJ2-1; maybe TRBD1 (5 bases). CDR3 length equals 14 residues. CDR1 and CDR2 (germline): SGHNT, YENEEA. V was clipped by 4 bases and J by 6 bases, with 13 bases between them. CDR3 nucleotides: TGTGCCAGCAGCTCCCTGTGGGGCCCCAATGAGCAGTTCTTC. It yields the protein CASSSLWGPNEQFF. Full variable domain (rest looked up from reference TRBV11-3 and TRBJ2-1): EAGVVQSPRYKIIEKKQPVAFWCNPISGHNTLYWYLQNLGQGPELLIRYENEEAVDDSQLPKDRFSAERLKGVDSTLKIQPAELGDSAVYLCASSSLWGPNEQFFGPGTRLTVL.

This clone was seen only a few times. One junction end disagrees with the germline gene, perhaps due to a read error. V gene TRBV19 combines with J gene TRBJ2-7, with D perhaps TRBD1 (5 bases). The CDR3 is made up of 11 amino acids. Germline lookup yields CDR1 LNHDA and CDR2 SQIVND (reference sequence). CDR3 protein: CARSRQYEQYF. Here the CDR3 DNA reads TGTGCCAGAAGTAGACAGTACGAGCAGTACTTC.

The CDR3 spells CASSLASSRETQYF. The CDR3 coding sequence is TGCGCCAGCAGCTTGGCGTCTAGCAGAGAGACCCAGTACTTC. This chain joins TRBV5-1 and TRBJ2-5; D perhaps matches TRBD2 (5 bases). This CDR3 spans 14 amino acids. In germline, CDR1 is SGHRS, CDR2 YFSETQ. V shed 0 bases and J shed 4 bases, with 10 bases lying between them.

The chain combines TRBV23-1 with TRBJ1-3; perhaps TRBD1 as D (5 bases). TRBV23-1 is noted as an ORF with a role that remains uncertain. Trimming left V 9 bases short and J 0 bases short, with 12 bases between. The CDR3 has 14 residues. The DNA for the CDR3 is TGCGCCAGTCGGGGCAGCCGCTCTGGAAACACCATATATTTT. It is translated as CASRGSRSGNTIYF.